The rows below give T cell receptor beta chains drawn from one sample of a study of vaccination and CD4 T cells after COVID-19. MiXCR was run by TCRdb on the PCR reads, yielding one entry per CDR3 protein. The sample carries around 15,000 distinct CDR3 sequences, around 40% recorded once. No antigen is known for these receptors. The sequenced sample was cultured CD4+ T cells from blood. These receptors were obtained from a human donor with COVID-19. The CDR3 runs from the conserved cysteine through the conserved F or W. A D gene is named only where the DNA matches it firmly. Where a row states a size, it is once, few, many or the class of an expanded clone; other rows omit it.

CDR3 protein: CASSYYGAEQFF
CDR3 DNA: TGTGCCAGCAGTTACTACGGGGCTGAGCAGTTCTTC
J gene: TRBJ2-1
D gene: -
V gene: TRBV6-2/TRBV6-3
clone size: few

CDR3 protein: CASSSIPGPNIYEQYF
CDR3 DNA: TGTGCCAGCAGCTCGATTCCGGGACCGAATATCTACGAGCAGTACTTC
J gene: TRBJ2-7
D gene: -
V gene: TRBV5-4
clone size: -

CDR3 protein: CASSELRKTSTEAFF
CDR3 DNA: TGTGCCAGCAGTGAGTTACGGAAAACGAGCACTGAAGCTTTCTTT
J gene: TRBJ1-1
D gene: -
V gene: TRBV2
clone size: -

CDR3 protein: CASSLSGGASSYEQYF
CDR3 DNA: TGTGCCAGCAGCTTAAGCGGGGGGGCGAGCTCCTACGAGCAGTACTTC
J gene: TRBJ2-7
D gene: TRBD2
V gene: TRBV7-2
clone size: -

CDR3 protein: CAITTGNEQFF
CDR3 DNA: TGTGCCATCACGACGGGGAATGAGCAGTTCTTC
J gene: TRBJ2-1
D gene: -
V gene: TRBV10-3
clone size: -

CDR3 protein: CAGGGDYEQYF
CDR3 DNA: TGTGCCGGAGGGGGGGACTACGAGCAGTACTTC
J gene: TRBJ2-7
D gene: -
V gene: TRBV30
clone size: once

CDR3 protein: CASSLIAQLGGNTIYF
CDR3 DNA: TGTGCCAGCAGCTTAATCGCCCAGCTGGGCGGAAACACCATATATTTT
J gene: TRBJ1-3
D gene: -
V gene: TRBV11-1
clone size: -

CDR3 protein: CASSFGGAANQPQHF
CDR3 DNA: TGCGCCAGCAGCTTCGGGGGGGCCGCTAATCAGCCCCAGCATTTT
J gene: TRBJ1-5
D gene: -
V gene: TRBV5-1
clone size: few

CDR3 protein: CASSKGQRYEAFF
CDR3 DNA: TGTGCCAGCAGCAAGGGACAGAGATACGAAGCTTTCTTT
J gene: TRBJ1-1
D gene: TRBD1
V gene: TRBV7-9
clone size: -

CDR3 protein: CASSLRQTYSNQPQHF
CDR3 DNA: TGTGCCAGCAGCTTGAGACAGACCTATAGCAATCAGCCCCAGCATTTT
J gene: TRBJ1-5
D gene: -
V gene: TRBV7-8
clone size: -

CDR3 protein: CASSSDKKQGTDTQYF
CDR3 DNA: TGTGCCAGCAGTTCAGACAAAAAACAGGGTACAGATACGCAGTATTTT
J gene: TRBJ2-3
D gene: -
V gene: TRBV6-7
clone size: -

CDR3 protein: CASSSTSGGDTQYF
CDR3 DNA: TGCGCCAGCAGCTCGACTAGCGGGGGCGATACGCAGTATTTT
J gene: TRBJ2-3
D gene: TRBD2
V gene: TRBV5-1
clone size: -

CDR3 protein: CSATPGQGFGSGYGYTF
CDR3 DNA: TGCAGTGCTACGCCGGGACAGGGTTTCGGCTCTGGGTATGGCTACACCTTC
J gene: TRBJ1-2
D gene: TRBD1
V gene: TRBV20-1
clone size: -

CDR3 protein: CASSPKQGRSLYEQYF
CDR3 DNA: TGTGCCAGCAGTCCTAAACAGGGACGGTCCCTCTACGAGCAGTACTTC
J gene: TRBJ2-7
D gene: -
V gene: TRBV5-4
clone size: -

CDR3 protein: CASSGIRRDTQYF
CDR3 DNA: TGTGCCAGCAGCGGCATTCGAAGGGATACGCAGTATTTT
J gene: TRBJ2-3
D gene: -
V gene: TRBV7-2
clone size: -

CDR3 protein: CASSQRVGGGPSTDTQYF
CDR3 DNA: TGCGCCAGCAGCCAGAGAGTAGGGGGGGGCCCCAGCACAGATACGCAGTATTTT
J gene: TRBJ2-3
D gene: -
V gene: TRBV4-3
clone size: -

CDR3 protein: CASSLVTSGLETQYF
CDR3 DNA: TGCGCCAGCAGCTTGGTTACGTCCGGGTTGGAGACCCAGTACTTC
J gene: TRBJ2-5
D gene: -
V gene: TRBV5-1
clone size: -

CDR3 protein: CARSPGGLGNTEAFF
CDR3 DNA: TGTGCCCGCAGTCCAGGGGGATTAGGAAACACTGAAGCTTTCTTT
J gene: TRBJ1-1
D gene: TRBD1
V gene: TRBV28
clone size: -

CDR3 protein: CASGLGTEAFF
CDR3 DNA: TGTGCCAGCGGCCTGGGCACTGAAGCTTTCTTT
J gene: TRBJ1-1
D gene: -
V gene: TRBV6-2/TRBV6-3
clone size: -

CDR3 protein: CSATTGGNGYTF
CDR3 DNA: TGCAGTGCTACGACAGGGGGCAATGGCTACACCTTC
J gene: TRBJ1-2
D gene: TRBD1
V gene: TRBV20-1
clone size: -

CDR3 protein: CASSTRAGGSTDTQYF
CDR3 DNA: TGTGCCAGCAGTACCCGAGCGGGGGGCAGCACAGATACGCAGTATTTT
J gene: TRBJ2-3
D gene: TRBD2
V gene: TRBV6-1
clone size: -

CDR3 protein: CSARSDVAQPQHF
CDR3 DNA: TGCAGTGCTAGATCGGACGTAGCCCAGCCCCAGCATTTT
J gene: TRBJ1-5
D gene: -
V gene: TRBV20-1
clone size: few

CDR3 protein: CATSDLPDGQETQYF
CDR3 DNA: TGTGCCACCAGTGATTTGCCGGACGGCCAAGAGACCCAGTACTTC
J gene: TRBJ2-5
D gene: -
V gene: TRBV24-1
clone size: -

CDR3 protein: CASSEALGSFYSNQPQHF
CDR3 DNA: TGTGCCAGCAGTGAAGCGCTAGGCAGTTTCTATAGCAATCAGCCCCAGCATTTT
J gene: TRBJ1-5
D gene: -
V gene: TRBV2
clone size: few

CDR3 protein: CASSVVRGYTF
CDR3 DNA: TGTGCCAGCAGTGTTGTTCGAGGCTACACCTTC
J gene: TRBJ1-2
D gene: -
V gene: TRBV2
clone size: -

CDR3 protein: CSARGGRGTLETQYF
CDR3 DNA: TGCAGTGCTAGAGGGGGCAGGGGAACACTAGAGACCCAGTACTTC
J gene: TRBJ2-5
D gene: -
V gene: TRBV20-1
clone size: -

CDR3 protein: CASSLISGGVQETQYF
CDR3 DNA: TGTGCCAGCTCACTTATCAGCGGGGGGGTTCAAGAGACCCAGTACTTC
J gene: TRBJ2-5
D gene: TRBD2
V gene: TRBV18
clone size: -

CDR3 protein: CASSFGGAKNIQYF
CDR3 DNA: TGTGCCAGCAGTTTCGGGGGAGCCAAAAACATTCAGTACTTC
J gene: TRBJ2-4
D gene: -
V gene: TRBV25-1
clone size: few

CDR3 protein: CASSHSRGLNEQFF
CDR3 DNA: TGTGCCAGCAGCCACAGTCGGGGGCTGAATGAGCAGTTCTTC
J gene: TRBJ2-1
D gene: -
V gene: TRBV11-3
clone size: -

CDR3 protein: CASSTSTVSYEQYF
CDR3 DNA: TGTGCCAGCAGCACCTCGACGGTCTCCTACGAGCAGTACTTC
J gene: TRBJ2-7
D gene: -
V gene: TRBV7-2
clone size: -

CDR3 protein: CASSNTDTQYF
CDR3 DNA: TGTGCCAGCAGTAACACAGATACGCAGTATTTT
J gene: TRBJ2-3
D gene: -
V gene: TRBV6-1
clone size: -

CDR3 protein: CASSLDFADDEQYF
CDR3 DNA: TGCGCCAGCAGCTTGGATTTCGCGGACGACGAGCAGTACTTC
J gene: TRBJ2-7
D gene: -
V gene: TRBV5-1
clone size: -

CDR3 protein: CSARKQNNEQFF
CDR3 DNA: TGCAGTGCTAGAAAACAGAATAATGAGCAGTTCTTC
J gene: TRBJ2-1
D gene: -
V gene: TRBV20-1
clone size: -

CDR3 protein: CASSLPQGHYGYTF
CDR3 DNA: TGCGCCAGCAGCTTACCACAGGGACACTATGGCTACACCTTC
J gene: TRBJ1-2
D gene: -
V gene: TRBV5-1
clone size: few

CDR3 protein: CSARLTAGQFF
CDR3 DNA: TGCAGTGCTAGATTGACAGCCGGGCAGTTCTTC
J gene: TRBJ2-1
D gene: -
V gene: TRBV20-1
clone size: -

CDR3 protein: CASSLKAVYGYTF
CDR3 DNA: TGTGCCAGCAGCTTAAAGGCAGTCTATGGCTACACCTTC
J gene: TRBJ1-2
D gene: -
V gene: TRBV7-2
clone size: -

CDR3 protein: CASSDPQVGYTF
CDR3 DNA: TGTGCCAGCAGTGACCCTCAGGTCGGCTACACCTTC
J gene: TRBJ1-2
D gene: -
V gene: TRBV6-4
clone size: -

CDR3 protein: CASSSGPSFHF
CDR3 DNA: TGTGCCAGCAGTTCAGGACCGAGCTTCCACTTT
J gene: TRBJ1-6
D gene: -
V gene: TRBV7-9
clone size: -

CDR3 protein: CASSEAGTERNQPQHF
CDR3 DNA: TGTGCCAGCAGTGAGGCCGGGACAGAGAGAAATCAGCCCCAGCATTTT
J gene: TRBJ1-5
D gene: TRBD1
V gene: TRBV25-1
clone size: -

CDR3 protein: CASSLYPGPTNTEAFF
CDR3 DNA: TGTGCCAGCAGTTTATATCCGGGACCGACTAACACTGAAGCTTTCTTT
J gene: TRBJ1-1
D gene: -
V gene: TRBV12-3/TRBV12-4
clone size: -